This passage covers 27 T cell receptor beta chains from one sample sequenced in a study of T cells after yellow fever vaccination. In TCRdb, the 5' RACE reads were re-called with MiXCR into one record per CDR3 protein. The data contain about 30,000 distinct CDR3 sequences, 3.5% to 5% of them singletons. The sequenced sample was CD8+ T cells sorted from PBMCs, obtained 5 days after the yellow fever booster vaccination. The receptors come from a man younger than 45 who received the YFV17D yellow fever vaccine.

The rearrangement uses TRBV6-1 and TRBJ1-1; 7 bases fit TRBD1. Germline V gene sequence: CDR1 MNHNS, CDR2 SASEGT. The CDR3 has 13 amino acids. The V gene end was trimmed by 7 bases and the J gene end by 1 base; junction bases not matched to a gene: 3. Here the CDR3 reads CASKTGANTEAFF. In DNA, the CDR3 is TGTGCCAGCAAAACAGGGGCGAACACTGAAGCTTTCTTT.

In this sample, this clonotype turned up many times. The rearrangement joins TRBV4-1 to TRBJ2-7; 8 nucleotides line up with TRBD2. The CDR3 has 15 residues. In germline, CDR1 is MGHRA, CDR2 YSYEKL. J was trimmed by 5 bases and V by 3 bases; bases with no gene match: 9. The CDR3: CASSHRSGTVNEQYF. The CDR3 nucleotides read TGCGCCAGCAGCCACCGTAGCGGGACCGTCAACGAGCAGTACTTC.

This clonotype was found many times. This rearrangement joins TRBV15 to TRBJ2-5, with a possible D match to TRBD2 (5 bases). The CDR3 has 14 residues. Looked up from germline, CDR1 is LNHNV and CDR2 is YYDKDF (reference sequence). The V end lost 4 bases, the J end lost 1 base, and 10 bases lay between the germline ends. The CDR3 nucleotides are TGTGCCACCAGCACTGGACTTAGCCAAGAGACCCAGTACTTC. Amino acids: CATSTGLSQETQYF.

The table lists this clonotype with a count of one. This CDR3 is CIWGRARGFRETQYF. DNA for the CDR3: TGCATTTGGGGCCGGGCTCGGGGGTTCAGAGAGACCCAGTACTTC. V is TRBV20-1 and J is TRBJ2-5; TRBD2 might be the D (6 bases). This CDR3 contains 15 residues. From germline, CDR1 is DFQATT and CDR2 SNEGSKA (reference sequence).

The sample holds many counts of this clonotype. Mismatch with germline at one junction end may stem from a read error. V and J are TRBV7-3 and TRBJ2-2, with D maybe TRBD2 (6 bases). Looked up from germline, CDR1 is SGHTA and CDR2 is FQGTGA. CDR3 length: 16 residues. The CDR3 region is CASSVTGGVNTGELFF. The CDR3 bases are TGTGCCAGCAGCGTAACAGGCGGGGTGAACACCGGGGAGCTGTTTTTT.

This clonotype occurred many times. The chain recombines TRBV20-1 with TRBJ1-4; weak D call: TRBD1 (5 bases). The CDR3 totals 14 residues. Germline loops: CDR1 DFQATT, CDR2 SNEGSKA (reference sequence). Deletions cut 5 bases from V and 6 bases from J, with 16 bases between. The CDR3 spells CSAGSQGLYEKLFF. The DNA of the CDR3 is TGCAGTGCTGGATCTCAGGGATTATATGAAAAACTGTTTTTT.

This clonotype was found many times. This chain links TRBV14 with TRBJ2-7; the D gene is possibly TRBD2 (6 bases). The CDR3 loop spans 12 amino acids. From germline, CDR1 is SGHDN and CDR2 FVKESK. V lost 4 bases and J lost 6, with 10 bases in between. The CDR3 DNA follows: TGTGCCAGCAGCCCAGGTAGCGGCGAGCAGTACTTC. It codes for CASSPGSGEQYF.

This clonotype has a count of ten or more. The CDR3, as DNA: TGTGCCAGCAGTTCGGGACAGGCGATTTCATACGAGCAGTACTTC. This codes for CASSSGQAISYEQYF. The chain links TRBV12-3 or TRBV12-4 to TRBJ2-7; 8 bases align to TRBD1. V was clipped by 4 bases and J by 4 bases; unmatched bases: 9. The CDR3 extends over 15 amino acids.

This clonotype was detected ten times or more. This chain joins TRBV4-3 and TRBJ2-3; no clear D gene. Germline V gene sequence: CDR1 LGHNA, CDR2 YSLEER. There are 17 residues in the CDR3. V was shortened by 5 bases and J by 1 base, with 19 bases between the two germline ends. The CDR3 spells CASSVYPNQDGTDTQYF. The CDR3 nucleotides read TGCGCCAGCAGCGTCTATCCCAACCAAGATGGCACAGATACGCAGTATTTT.

The sample holds a few counts of this clonotype. V is TRBV6-5 and J is TRBJ2-1; TRBD2 aligns across 10 bases. CDR1 MNHEY and CDR2 SVGAGI come from the germline V gene. V shed 3 bases, J shed 7 bases, and the junction held 9 bases outside the gene matches. The CDR3 runs to 16 residues. The DNA of the CDR3 is TGTGCCAGCAGTTATTATCCTAGCGGGAGTACGAATGAGCAGTTCTTC. Translation gives CASSYYPSGSTNEQFF.

The table lists this clonotype with many counts. This chain uses TRBV18 with TRBJ2-7; 13 bases are a match to TRBD2. Germline CDR1 reads KGHSH; CDR2 reads LQKENI. The CDR3 covers 16 residues. The ends lost 5 bases at V and 5 bases at J; junction bases unmatched: 9. The CDR3 sequence is CASSAPRTSGSNEQYF. The CDR3 nucleotides are TGTGCCAGCTCAGCCCCCCGGACTAGCGGGAGTAACGAGCAGTACTTC.

This clonotype was seen ten or more times. The V and J genes are TRBV24-1 and TRBJ2-2; the match to TRBD2 covers 14 bases. CDR1 KGHDR and CDR2 SFDVKD come from the germline V gene. This CDR3 spans 16 amino acids. V trimming: 4 bases; J trimming: 7 bases; junction bases outside the gene matches: 4. The CDR3 DNA sequence: TGTGCCACCAGTGAGGGACTAGCGGGAGCCGGCGGGGAGCTGTTTTTT. Residues: CATSEGLAGAGGELFF.

The sample holds many counts of this clonotype. The chain joins TRBV6-1 to TRBJ2-5; the D is unclear. Germline assignment: CDR1 MNHNS and CDR2 SASEGT. V dropped 7 bases and J dropped 4 bases, with 16 bases sitting between them. This CDR3 is built from 14 residues. CDR3 bases: TGTGCCAGCACCTTCGGAATGGGCGCAGAGACCCAGTACTTC. Encoded protein: CASTFGMGAETQYF.

This clonotype was seen at least ten times. The rearrangement joins TRBV20-1 to TRBJ2-7; 7 positions agree with TRBD2. This CDR3 is 15 amino acids long. Trimming took 3 bases from V and 2 from J; bases not matched to a gene: 10. The germline V gene has CDR1 DFQATT and CDR2 SNEGSKA (reference sequence). The CDR3 sequence: CSASVHGGFPYEQYF. CDR3 DNA: TGCAGTGCTAGTGTTCACGGGGGGTTCCCCTACGAGCAGTACTTC.

This clonotype was seen at least ten times. V is TRBV29-1 and J is TRBJ1-1; a weak D match, TRBD1 (5 bases). V was pared by 4 bases and J by 0 bases, with 12 bases between. CDR3 size: 14 residues. In germline, CDR1 is SQVTM, CDR2 ANQGSEA. The CDR3 region has the DNA TGCAGCGTTGGCCGGGGGGGGGTGAACACTGAAGCTTTCTTT. Translating it yields CSVGRGGVNTEAFF.

This clonotype has ten or more counts. CDR3 in amino acids: CASSFAGGQETQYF. CDR3 sequence (DNA): TGTGCCAGCAGTTTCGCGGGAGGGCAAGAGACCCAGTACTTC. V and J are TRBV27 and TRBJ2-5, with TRBD2 identical over 9 bases. CDR3 length: 14 amino acids. V trimming: 3 bases; J trimming: 2 bases; junction bases outside the gene matches: 1. CDR1 and CDR2 from the germline V gene are MNHEY and SMNVEV (reference sequence).

In this sample, this clonotype turned up many times. The J gene is TRBJ2-2, the V gene TRBV5-1, with D possibly matching TRBD1 (6 bases). Trimming left V 8 bases short and J 6 bases short, with 8 bases between. Germline values: CDR1 SGHRS, CDR2 YFSETQ. The CDR3 runs 11 residues. The CDR3 region is CASQGPGELFF. CDR3 sequence (DNA): TGCGCCAGTCAGGGGCCCGGGGAGCTGTTTTTT. The entire variable domain, with the rest obtained from reference TRBV5-1 and TRBJ2-2, is as follows: KAGVTQTPRYLIKTRGQQVTLSCSPISGHRSVSWYQQTPGQGLQFLFEYFSETQRNKGNFPGRFSGRQFSNSRSEMNVSTLELGDSALYLCASQGPGELFFGEGSRLTVL.

This clonotype showed up many times. The chain employs TRBV18 and TRBJ2-6, with 12 bases matching TRBD2. The V and J ends lost 3 bases and 0 bases, in that order; junction bases with no gene match: 3. CDR1 and CDR2 from the germline V gene are KGHSH and LQKENI. The CDR3 sequence is 18 residues long. The CDR3 region has the DNA TGTGCCAGCTCACCGGGACTAGCGGGCTCCTCTGGGGCCAACGTCCTGACTTTC. Translation: CASSPGLAGSSGANVLTF.

This clonotype was picked up many times. The rearrangement links TRBV5-1 to TRBJ2-5; 7 positions match TRBD2. V was clipped by 0 bases and J by 5 bases; unmatched bases: 7. The CDR3 totals 15 residues. Germline CDR1 reads SGHRS; CDR2 reads YFSETQ. Here the CDR3 DNA reads TGCGCCAGCAGCTTGGAGTTAGCGGGTTTGGAGACCCAGTACTTC. Translation: CASSLELAGLETQYF.

This rearrangement joins TRBV27 to TRBJ2-2; 11 nucleotides agree with TRBD2. Per germline, CDR1 MNHEY and CDR2 SMNVEV (reference sequence). There are 20 residues in the CDR3. The V segment lost 11 bases and the J segment 2 bases; nucleotides outside the gene matches: 22. CDR3: CAFQGLAGGNQYINTGELFF. DNA for the CDR3: TGTGCCTTCCAGGGGCTAGCGGGAGGTAACCAGTATATTAACACCGGGGAGCTGTTTTTT.

In its sample, this clonotype was seen many times. V is TRBV27 and J is TRBJ2-5; D is ambiguous. This CDR3 is 14 amino acids long. Germline loops: CDR1 MNHEY, CDR2 SMNVEV (reference sequence). V lost 2 bases to trimming and J lost 5 bases, with 12 bases between them. The CDR3 sequence: CASSLGASAETQYF. The DNA of the CDR3 is TGTGCCAGCAGTTTAGGCGCCTCAGCGGAGACCCAGTACTTC.

This clonotype was recorded many times. The chain uses TRBV18 and TRBJ2-5, with D perhaps TRBD2 (7 bases). V lost 0 bases, J lost 0 bases, and 11 bases lay in between. The CDR3 has 16 amino acids. The V gene's germline CDR1 is KGHSH and CDR2 LQKENI. CDR3 sequence reads: CASSPPPGGHQETQYF. CDR3 DNA: TGTGCCAGCTCACCACCACCGGGGGGCCACCAAGAGACCCAGTACTTC.

This clonotype was seen many times. The chain employs TRBV28 and TRBJ1-5; D not certain. The CDR3 runs 13 residues. V shed 3 bases and J shed 7 bases, with 10 bases lying between them. CDR1 and CDR2 (germline): MDHEN, SYDVKM. The CDR3 DNA is TGTGCCAGCAGTTTCTTCCGTGACCAGCCCCAGCATTTT. Translation: CASSFFRDQPQHF.

Many counts were recorded for this clonotype. This sequence joins TRBV7-6 and TRBJ2-7, with TRBD1 matching over 9 bases. The CDR3 length is 15 residues. V was pared by 4 bases and J by 4 bases, with 8 bases of the junction left unmatched. Germline V gives CDR1 SGHVS, CDR2 FNYEAQ. CDR3 coding DNA: TGTGCCAGCAGCTCCGGGACAGGGCTTTTGTACGAGCAGTACTTC. This encodes CASSSGTGLLYEQYF.

The sample holds many counts of this clonotype. The V gene is TRBV11-1, the J gene TRBJ2-1, with 9 bases fitting TRBD2. Trimming removed 6 bases from V and 0 bases from J; junction bases left unmatched: 12. The CDR3 length is 18 residues. Germline V gene data show CDR1 as SGHAT and CDR2 as FQDESV (reference sequence). The CDR3 protein is CASRGPSGRPSSYNEQFF. The CDR3 DNA sequence: TGTGCCAGCAGGGGGCCAAGCGGGAGGCCCAGCTCCTACAATGAGCAGTTCTTC.

This clonotype was counted many times. The chain uses TRBV4-3 and TRBJ2-3; 9 nucleotides match TRBD2. CDR3 length: 17 amino acids. In germline, CDR1 is LGHNA, CDR2 YSLEER. J lost 4 bases, V lost 0 bases, and 8 bases had no gene match. Here the CDR3 reads CASSQDRAGGPSDTQYF. The CDR3 region has the DNA TGCGCCAGCAGCCAAGACCGGGCGGGAGGGCCGTCAGATACGCAGTATTTT.

This clonotype was seen at least ten times. The chain links TRBV7-9 to TRBJ2-5; D may match TRBD1 or TRBD2 (5 bases each). The CDR3 extends over 15 amino acids. V lost 1 base, J lost 2 bases, and 11 bases lay in between. CDR1 SEHNR and CDR2 FQNEAQ come from the germline V gene (reference sequence). CDR3 sequence reads: CASSLGIREQETQYF. In DNA form, the CDR3 reads TGTGCCAGCAGCTTAGGCATCAGGGAGCAAGAGACCCAGTACTTC. Full variable domain (rest looked up from reference TRBV7-9 and TRBJ2-5): DTGVSQNPRHKITKRGQNVTFRCDPISEHNRLYWYRQTLGQGPEFLTYFQNEAQLEKSRLLSDRFSAERPKGSFSTLEIQRTEQGDSAMYLCASSLGIREQETQYFGPGTRLLVL.